These 27 T cell receptor beta chains were all obtained from the same sample, sequenced in a study of cytomegalovirus exposure and HLA in healthy donors (dated by TCRdb to the late 2010s). The protocol used for the library was the immunoSEQ multiplex PCR assay. A mixture of 60 forward primers for TCR Vbeta segments and 13 reverse primers for TCR Jbeta segments was used in the multiplex PCR. Here the immuneACCESS table is served through TCRdb, limited to in-frame sequences with V and J called. Missing clones are a known gap in these copies; in checked studies unresolved V genes cover under half, and the rest lacks a known reason. The sample table records about 120,000 clones; about four fifths of these occur just once. The ten top clones hold 3% to 4% of the sample. Sequencing used PBMCs. The receptors here all came from a woman aged 30 to 39 in good health and CMV-seronegative.

The count of this clone is one. The rearrangement uses TRBV7-2 and TRBJ1-2; weak D call: TRBD1 (5 bases). CDR1 SGHTA and CDR2 FQGNSA come from the germline V gene. Trimming shortened V by 5 bases and J by 0 bases, and 13 bases separated the two germline ends. CDR3 length equals 15 residues. CDR3 coding DNA: TGTGCCAGCAGCGACGGCGGGGGGGCTAACTATGGCTACACCTTC. This sequence encodes CASSDGGGANYGYTF. The full variable domain, with the rest looked up from reference TRBV7-2 and TRBJ1-2, is GAGVSQSPSNKVTEKGKDVELRCDPISGHTALYWYRQSLGQGLEFLIYFQGNSAPDKSGLPSDRFSAERTGGSVSTLTIQRTQQEDSAVYLCASSDGGGANYGYTFGSGTRLTVV.

The genes are TRBV2 and TRBJ1-5; 7 bases agree with TRBD1. In germline, CDR1 is SNHLY, CDR2 FYNNEI. V shed 2 bases and J 3 bases; nucleotides not matched to a gene: 10. CDR3 length: 17 residues. CDR3 DNA sequence: TGTGCCAGCAGTGAATCGCCCGGGACAGATTACAATCAGCCCCAGCATTTT. Residues: CASSESPGTDYNQPQHF. The full variable domain, its missing parts supplied by reference TRBV2 and TRBJ1-5, is EPEVTQTPSHQVTQMGQEVILRCVPISNHLYFYWYRQILGQKVEFLVSFYNNEISEKSEIFDDQFSVERPDGSNFTLKIRSTKLEDSAMYFCASSESPGTDYNQPQHFGDGTRLSIL.

Here the CDR3 DNA reads TGTGCCAGCTCACCAAAGCAGGGTTCCGGGGAGCTGTTTTTT. Translation gives CASSPKQGSGELFF. This chain joins TRBV18 and TRBJ2-2; a weak D match, TRBD1 (5 bases). The CDR3 runs 14 residues. The V end was cut by 2 bases, the J end by 6 bases, with 10 bases between. Germline V gene lookup returns CDR1 KGHSH and CDR2 LQKENI.

The chain uses TRBV5-1 and TRBJ1-1; a weak D match, TRBD1 (5 bases). The CDR3 loop spans 14 amino acids. Trimming removed 2 bases at V and 1 base at J, with 9 bases between. Germline lookup yields CDR1 SGHRS and CDR2 YFSETQ. The CDR3 DNA reads as TGCGCCAGCAGCTTTTCAACAGGGAACACTGAAGCTTTCTTT. Its translation: CASSFSTGNTEAFF.

J is TRBJ2-7 and V is TRBV30; TRBD1 aligns across 7 bases. CDR1 is GTSNPN and CDR2 is SVGIG in the germline V gene (reference sequence). This CDR3 comprises 14 residues. Trimming at V came to 6 bases and at J to 0 bases, leaving 8 bases not matched to a gene. The CDR3 reads CACTTRDSSYEQYF. As DNA, the CDR3 is TGTGCCTGTACCACCCGGGACAGCTCCTACGAGCAGTACTTC.

This clone was seen more than once but under ten times. The V call is TRBV5-4, the J call TRBJ1-6; TRBD1 agrees at 8 bases. Germline trimming cut 0 bases from V and 7 bases from J; bases unmatched to any gene: 6. This CDR3 region has 16 residues. Germline loops: CDR1 SGHNT, CDR2 YYREEE (reference sequence). The DNA for the CDR3 is TGTGCCAGCAGCTTGGACGGACAGGGAAGGAATTCACCCCTCCACTTT. Translating gives CASSLDGQGRNSPLHF.

A single count supports this clone. The CDR3 coding sequence is TGTGCCAGCAGTTACACAACAGGCAGCTCCTACGAGCAGTACTTC. Protein: CASSYTTGSSYEQYF. The chain uses TRBV27 and TRBJ2-7, with D maybe TRBD1 (5 bases). The CDR3 extends over 15 amino acids. V was shortened by 4 bases and J by 0 bases, with 13 bases between the two germline ends. Germline values: CDR1 MNHEY, CDR2 SMNVEV (reference sequence).

The chain carries TRBV28 and TRBJ2-7, with 8 bases lining up with TRBD1. The germline V gene encodes CDR1 MDHEN and CDR2 SYDVKM. V was pared by 5 bases and J by 5 bases, with 14 bases of the junction left unmatched. The CDR3 has 16 amino acids. The CDR3 protein is CASSLSRQGRSDEQYF. In DNA form, the CDR3 reads TGTGCCAGCAGTCTCTCCCGACAGGGGAGGTCGGACGAGCAGTACTTC.

The V and J genes are TRBV19 and TRBJ2-5; 9 bases map to TRBD2. The J call may not be correct, given that the DNA end is closer to TRBJ2-7. Germline loops: CDR1 LNHDA, CDR2 SQIVND (reference sequence). This CDR3 region has 14 residues. The CDR3 loop is CASRNGTSIYEQYF. Written as DNA, the CDR3 is TGTGCCAGTAGGAACGGGACTAGCATCTACGAGCAGTACTTC.

The chain carries TRBV30 and TRBJ2-7; 9 bases fit TRBD1. Per germline, CDR1 GTSNPN and CDR2 SVGIG (reference sequence). V was pared by 2 bases and J by 5 bases, with 4 bases of the junction left unmatched. CDR3 length equals 13 residues. CDR3 region: CAWSTGGLDEQYF. The CDR3 DNA reads as TGTGCCTGGAGTACAGGGGGCTTGGACGAGCAGTACTTC.

This chain connects TRBV28 to TRBJ2-7; 13 nucleotides align to TRBD2. Germline V lookup: CDR1 MDHEN, CDR2 SYDVKM. CDR3 length equals 15 residues. With 8 bases clipped from V and 0 bases from J, the junction kept 4 bases outside the gene matches. The CDR3 loop reads CASWTSGRNSYEQYF. DNA for the CDR3: TGTGCCAGCTGGACTAGCGGGAGAAACTCCTACGAGCAGTACTTC.

The rearrangement uses TRBV4-3 and TRBJ2-3, with a possible D match to TRBD2 (6 bases). Germline assignment: CDR1 LGHNA and CDR2 YSLEER. Between the trimmed V and J ends, which lost 3 bases and 0 bases, there was a span of 7 bases. The length of the CDR3 is 14 residues. The CDR3 nucleotides read TGCGCCAGCAGCCAGAGCGGGAGCACAGATACGCAGTATTTT. This gives the protein CASSQSGSTDTQYF.

V and J are TRBV5-1 and TRBJ1-1, with 7 nucleotides matching TRBD1. This CDR3 region has 16 residues. Germline values: CDR1 SGHRS, CDR2 YFSETQ. With V trimmed by 0 bases and J by 4 bases, 9 bases remained unmatched. CDR3 region: CASSLDEEGAGTEAFF. CDR3 DNA sequence: TGCGCCAGCAGCTTGGATGAGGAGGGGGCCGGCACTGAAGCTTTCTTT.

This clone occurred a few times. The chain is built from TRBV6-6 and TRBJ2-5; TRBD2 is a possible D gene (6 bases). Trimming stripped 0 bases from V and 2 bases from J, with 13 bases between. CDR1 and CDR2 from the germline V gene are MNHNY and SVGAGI (reference sequence). This CDR3 has 16 amino acids. CDR3 loop: CASSYSWGGTQETQYF. CDR3 nucleotides: TGTGCCAGCAGTTACTCATGGGGAGGCACTCAAGAGACCCAGTACTTC.

The chain joins TRBV5-1 to TRBJ2-7; 8 positions agree with TRBD1. Germline CDR1 SGHRS, CDR2 YFSETQ. With V trimmed by 4 bases and J by 2 bases, 8 bases remained unmatched. The CDR3 has 15 residues. CDR3: CASSKDRVGAYEQYF. CDR3 DNA sequence: TGCGCCAGCAGCAAGGACAGGGTTGGAGCCTACGAGCAGTACTTC. Full variable domain (missing parts from reference TRBV5-1 and TRBJ2-7): KAGVTQTPRYLIKTRGQQVTLSCSPISGHRSVSWYQQTPGQGLQFLFEYFSETQRNKGNFPGRFSGRQFSNSRSEMNVSTLELGDSALYLCASSKDRVGAYEQYFGPGTRLTVT.

The rearrangement uses TRBV30 and TRBJ1-1; 9 bases line up with TRBD1. The J segment lost 2 bases and the V segment lost 4 bases, leaving 5 bases of the junction unmatched. The germline V gene encodes CDR1 GTSNPN and CDR2 SVGIG (reference sequence). The CDR3 length is 14 residues. The CDR3: CAWTTGQGNTEAFF. CDR3 DNA: TGTGCCTGGACTACGGGACAGGGAAACACTGAAGCTTTCTTT. The full variable domain, completed using reference TRBV30 and TRBJ1-1, is SQTIHQWPATLVQPVGSPLSLECTVEGTSNPNLYWYRQAAGRGLQLLFYSVGIGQISSEVPQNLSASRPQDRQFILSSKKLLLSDSGFYLCAWTTGQGNTEAFFGQGTRLTVV.

The V gene is TRBV21-1, the J gene TRBJ1-3; TRBD1, the table's D call, was not compared with the DNA. TRBV21-1 corresponds to a pseudogene. The CDR3 sequence is 14 residues long. CDR3 sequence reads: CASSILDREDTIYF. The DNA for the CDR3 is TGTGCCAGCAGCATCCTGGACAGGGAGGACACCATATATTTT.

In its sample, this clone was seen a few times. The chain employs TRBV19 and TRBJ2-3, with 7 bases that match TRBD2. The germline V gene has CDR1 LNHDA and CDR2 SQIVND (reference sequence). CDR3 size: 15 residues. V lost 2 bases to trimming and J lost 4 bases; unmatched junction nucleotides: 6. For the CDR3, the DNA is TGTGCCAGTAGTATACTCGCGGGAGTGGCAGATACGCAGTATTTT. Its translation: CASSILAGVADTQYF.

The chain carries TRBV7-3 and TRBJ1-1; the D is unclear. Looked up from germline, CDR1 is SGHTA and CDR2 is FQGTGA. V was cut by 2 bases and J by 1 base, with 8 bases left in between. The CDR3 extends over 14 amino acids. The CDR3 DNA is TGTGCCAGCAGCTTAGCAGCGGGGAACACTGAAGCTTTCTTT. Its protein is CASSLAAGNTEAFF.

The chain is built from TRBV5-4 and TRBJ2-1; weak D call: TRBD2 (5 bases). This CDR3 is built from 15 residues. Germline assignment: CDR1 SGHNT and CDR2 YYREEE (reference sequence). The V and J ends lost 3 bases and 0 bases respectively, with 10 bases between them. The CDR3 region is CASSYKADSYNEQFF. The CDR3 DNA reads TGTGCCAGCAGCTATAAAGCGGACTCCTACAATGAGCAGTTCTTC.

The chain carries TRBV7-9 and TRBJ2-2; the match to TRBD2 covers 11 bases. V lost 6 bases and J lost 4; bases outside the gene matches: 7. The CDR3 length is 16 residues. Germline CDR1 and CDR2: SEHNR and FQNEAQ (reference sequence). CDR3 nucleotides: TGTGCCAGCAGTTCGAGACTAGCGGGACCCACCGGGGAGCTGTTTTTT. Protein sequence: CASSSRLAGPTGELFF.

The genes are TRBV7-9 and TRBJ1-3; no reliable D call. Germline V gives CDR1 SEHNR, CDR2 FQNEAQ (reference sequence). V lost 6 bases to trimming and J lost 0 bases, with 18 bases between them. The CDR3 extends over 17 amino acids. The CDR3 spells CASRSYIGVSSGNTIYF. CDR3 in DNA: TGTGCCAGCAGGTCTTACATCGGGGTGAGCTCTGGAAACACCATATATTTT.

The chain is built from TRBV19 and TRBJ1-1; no reliable D call. The CDR3 has 13 amino acids. V lost 3 bases and J 5 bases, leaving 10 bases between the germline ends. The germline V gene has CDR1 LNHDA and CDR2 SQIVND (reference sequence). The CDR3 coding sequence is TGTGCCAGTAGTATCGGGCGGGGTACTGAAGCTTTCTTT. Translating gives CASSIGRGTEAFF. The entire variable domain, with the rest obtained from reference TRBV19 and TRBJ1-1, is as follows: DGGITQSPKYLFRKEGQNVTLSCEQNLNHDAMYWYRQDPGQGLRLIYYSQIVNDFQKGDIAEGYSVSREKKESFPLTVTSAQKNPTAFYLCASSIGRGTEAFFGQGTRLTVV.

This clone has only one observation. The CDR3 coding sequence is TGCGCCAGCAGCCCCCCCGCAGGCGGGGAGCTGTTTTTT. Translation gives CASSPPAGGELFF. This chain links TRBV4-3 with TRBJ2-2; no definite D call. The length of the CDR3 is 13 residues. V was shortened by 4 bases and J by 7 bases, with 10 bases between the two germline ends. Germline V gene lookup returns CDR1 LGHNA and CDR2 YSLEER.

This clone was detected only a few times. The V gene is TRBV5-1, the J gene TRBJ2-3, with a tentative D call TRBD1 (5 bases). The ends were cut back, 0 bases at V and 0 bases at J, with 11 bases in the middle. The germline gives CDR1 SGHRS, CDR2 YFSETQ. The CDR3 covers 16 residues. In nucleotides, the CDR3 is TGCGCCAGCAGCTTGGCCGGACGGACAAGCACAGATACGCAGTATTTT. It specifies CASSLAGRTSTDTQYF. Variable domain in full (rest from reference TRBV5-1 and TRBJ2-3): KAGVTQTPRYLIKTRGQQVTLSCSPISGHRSVSWYQQTPGQGLQFLFEYFSETQRNKGNFPGRFSGRQFSNSRSEMNVSTLELGDSALYLCASSLAGRTSTDTQYFGPGTRLTVL.

This clone has just one count. The chain carries TRBV4-3 and TRBJ1-4, with 7 bases identical to TRBD1. Germline trimming cut 0 bases from V and 0 bases from J; bases unmatched to any gene: 4. Looked up from germline, CDR1 is LGHNA and CDR2 is YSLEER. This CDR3 contains 17 residues. CDR3 region: CASSQEPGGATNEKLFF. CDR3 coding DNA: TGCGCCAGCAGCCAAGAACCAGGGGGAGCAACTAATGAAAAACTGTTTTTT.

The genes are TRBV5-1 and TRBJ2-7; perhaps TRBD1 as D (5 bases). The length of the CDR3 is 13 residues. The germline V gene has CDR1 SGHRS and CDR2 YFSETQ. The V end lost 0 bases, the J end lost 3 bases, and 7 bases lay between the germline ends. The CDR3 DNA reads TGCGCCAGCAGCTTGGAGGGGTACTACGAGCAGTACTTC. This codes for CASSLEGYYEQYF. Together with reference TRBV5-1 and TRBJ2-7, the CDR3 gives the full variable domain: KAGVTQTPRYLIKTRGQQVTLSCSPISGHRSVSWYQQTPGQGLQFLFEYFSETQRNKGNFPGRFSGRQFSNSRSEMNVSTLELGDSALYLCASSLEGYYEQYFGPGTRLTVT.